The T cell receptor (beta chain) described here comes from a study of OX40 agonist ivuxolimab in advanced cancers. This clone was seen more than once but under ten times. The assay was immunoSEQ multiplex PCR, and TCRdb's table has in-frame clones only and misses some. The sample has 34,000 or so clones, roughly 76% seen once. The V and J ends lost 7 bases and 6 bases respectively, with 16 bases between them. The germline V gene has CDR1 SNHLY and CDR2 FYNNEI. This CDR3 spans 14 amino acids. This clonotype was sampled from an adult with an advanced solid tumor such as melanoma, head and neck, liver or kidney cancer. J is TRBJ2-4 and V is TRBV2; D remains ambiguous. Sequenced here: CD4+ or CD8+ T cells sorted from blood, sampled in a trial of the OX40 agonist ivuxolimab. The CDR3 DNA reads TGTGCCAGCAAGGGTGATGAGTTTAGAAACATTCAGTACTTC. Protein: CASKGDEFRNIQYF.